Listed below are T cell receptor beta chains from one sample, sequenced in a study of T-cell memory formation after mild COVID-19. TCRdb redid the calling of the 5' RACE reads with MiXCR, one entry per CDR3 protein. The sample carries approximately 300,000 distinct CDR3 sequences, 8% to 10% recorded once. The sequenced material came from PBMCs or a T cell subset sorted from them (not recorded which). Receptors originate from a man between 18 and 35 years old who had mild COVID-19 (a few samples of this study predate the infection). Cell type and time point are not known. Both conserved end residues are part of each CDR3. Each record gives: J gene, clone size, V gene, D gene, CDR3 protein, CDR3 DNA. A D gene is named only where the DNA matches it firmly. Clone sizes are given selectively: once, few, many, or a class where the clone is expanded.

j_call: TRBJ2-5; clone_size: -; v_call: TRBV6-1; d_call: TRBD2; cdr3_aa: CASSARTSGGLAQETQYF; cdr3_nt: TGTGCCAGCAGTGCCCGGACTAGCGGGGGCCTGGCTCAAGAGACCCAGTACTTC
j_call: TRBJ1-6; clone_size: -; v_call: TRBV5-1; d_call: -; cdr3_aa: CASSQSSYNSPLHF; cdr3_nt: TGCGCCAGCAGCCAGAGCTCCTATAATTCACCCCTCCACTTT
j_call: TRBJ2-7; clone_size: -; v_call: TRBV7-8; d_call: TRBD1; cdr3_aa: CASSVFPGGNYEQYF; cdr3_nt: TGTGCCAGCAGCGTCTTTCCAGGGGGCAACTACGAGCAGTACTTC
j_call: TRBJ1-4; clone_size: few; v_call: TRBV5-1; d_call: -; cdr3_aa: CASRFGTVGAKLFF; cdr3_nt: TGCGCCAGCAGATTCGGGACGGTTGGGGCAAAACTGTTTTTT
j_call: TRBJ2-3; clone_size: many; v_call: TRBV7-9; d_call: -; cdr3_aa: CASSSEGDTQYF; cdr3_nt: TGTGCCAGCAGCTCCGAAGGGGATACGCAGTATTTT
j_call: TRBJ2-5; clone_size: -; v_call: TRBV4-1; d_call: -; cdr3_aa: CASSQVAGVWETQYF; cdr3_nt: TGCGCCAGCAGCCAAGTAGCAGGGGTTTGGGAGACCCAGTACTTC
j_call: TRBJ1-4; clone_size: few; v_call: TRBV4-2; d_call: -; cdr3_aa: CASRPPDRGLEKLFF; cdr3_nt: TGTGCCAGCAGGCCCCCCGACAGAGGACTTGAAAAACTGTTTTTT
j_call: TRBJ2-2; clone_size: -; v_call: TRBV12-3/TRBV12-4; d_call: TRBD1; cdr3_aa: CASSGTGDTGELIF; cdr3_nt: TGTGCCAGCTCCGGGACAGGGGACACCGGGGAGCTGATTTTT
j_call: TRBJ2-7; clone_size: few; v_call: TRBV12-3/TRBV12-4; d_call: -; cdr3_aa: CASSFRDQGYEQYF; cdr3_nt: TGTGCCAGCAGTTTTCGGGATCAGGGCTACGAGCAGTACTTC
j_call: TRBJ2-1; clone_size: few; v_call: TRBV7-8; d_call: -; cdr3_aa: CASNKIPLEQFF; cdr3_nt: TGTGCCAGCAACAAAATTCCACTCGAGCAGTTCTTC
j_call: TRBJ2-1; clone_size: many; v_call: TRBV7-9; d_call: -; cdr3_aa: CASSPYGGRNEQFF; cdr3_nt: TGTGCCAGCAGCCCGTACGGGGGGCGCAATGAGCAGTTCTTC
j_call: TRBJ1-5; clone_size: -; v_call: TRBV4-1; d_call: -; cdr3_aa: CASSQGTGRNQPQHF; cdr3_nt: TGCGCCAGCAGCCAAGGAACTGGGAGGAATCAGCCCCAGCATTTT
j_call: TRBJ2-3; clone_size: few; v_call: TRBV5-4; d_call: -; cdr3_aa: CASSRGGVGTDTQYF; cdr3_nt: TGTGCCAGCAGCCGAGGGGGTGTTGGCACAGATACGCAGTATTTT
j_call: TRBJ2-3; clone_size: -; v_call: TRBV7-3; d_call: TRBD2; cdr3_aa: CASSFTGGSDTQYF; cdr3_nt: TGTGCCAGCAGCTTTACGGGGGGATCAGATACGCAGTATTTT
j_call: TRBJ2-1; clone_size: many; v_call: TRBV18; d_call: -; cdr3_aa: CASSPPYSYNEQFF; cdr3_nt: TGTGCCAGCTCACCACCGTATAGTTACAATGAGCAGTTCTTC
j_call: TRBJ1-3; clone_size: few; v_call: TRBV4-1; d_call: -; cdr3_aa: CASSQGIGRGSGNTIYF; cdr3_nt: TGCGCCAGCAGCCAAGGTATAGGACGTGGCTCTGGAAACACCATATATTTT
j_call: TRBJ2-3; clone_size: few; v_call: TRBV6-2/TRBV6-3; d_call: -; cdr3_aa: CARGRVRTDTQYF; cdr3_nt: TGTGCCAGAGGCAGGGTTCGCACAGATACGCAGTATTTT
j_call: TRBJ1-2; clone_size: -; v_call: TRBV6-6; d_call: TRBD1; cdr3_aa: CASSTGDRGYTF; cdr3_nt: TGTGCCAGCAGTACAGGGGATCGTGGCTACACCTTC
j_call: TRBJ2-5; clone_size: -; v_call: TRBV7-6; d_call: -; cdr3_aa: CASSPITTGTQYF; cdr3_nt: TGTGCCAGCAGCCCAATTACAACAGGGACCCAGTACTTC
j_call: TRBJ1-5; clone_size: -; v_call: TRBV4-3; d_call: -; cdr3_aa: CASSQETGTVSNQPQHF; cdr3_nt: TGCGCCAGCAGCCAGGAAACCGGGACTGTGAGCAATCAGCCCCAGCATTTT
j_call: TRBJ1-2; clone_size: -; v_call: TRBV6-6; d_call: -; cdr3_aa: CASSGQLLYGYTF; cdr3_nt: TGTGCCAGCAGTGGACAGTTACTTTATGGCTACACCTTC
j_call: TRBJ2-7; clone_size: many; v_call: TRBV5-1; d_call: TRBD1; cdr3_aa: CASSFLTGGSEQYF; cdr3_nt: TGCGCCAGCAGCTTTCTTACAGGGGGCTCCGAGCAGTACTTC
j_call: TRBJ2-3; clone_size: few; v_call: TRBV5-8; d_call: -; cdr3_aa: CASIPGLVVDTQYF; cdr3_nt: TGTGCCAGCATCCCGGGACTCGTCGTCGATACGCAGTATTTT
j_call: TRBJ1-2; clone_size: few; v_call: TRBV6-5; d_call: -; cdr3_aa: CASSYSRGWYGYTF; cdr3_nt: TGTGCCAGCAGTTACTCCCGGGGTTGGTATGGCTACACCTTC
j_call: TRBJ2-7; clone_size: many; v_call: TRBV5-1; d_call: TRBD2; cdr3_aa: CASSRDGEGLHF; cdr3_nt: TGCGCCAGCAGCCGGGACGGGGAGGGGCTCCACTTC
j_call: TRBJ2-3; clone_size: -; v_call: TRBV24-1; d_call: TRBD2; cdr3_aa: CATSDPTYALGLGTDTQYF; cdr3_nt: TGTGCCACCAGTGATCCGACATATGCTTTGGGACTAGGCACAGATACGCAGTATTTT
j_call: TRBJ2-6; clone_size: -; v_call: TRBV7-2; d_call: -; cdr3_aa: CASSSRSGANVLTF; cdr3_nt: TGTGCCAGCAGCTCCCGGTCTGGGGCCAACGTCCTGACTTTC
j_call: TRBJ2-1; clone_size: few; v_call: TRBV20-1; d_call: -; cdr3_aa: CSARAPQERNEQFF; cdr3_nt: TGCAGTGCTAGAGCCCCGCAGGAACGCAATGAGCAGTTCTTC
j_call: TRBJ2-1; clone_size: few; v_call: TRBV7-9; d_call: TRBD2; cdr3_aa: CASSSSGGHEQFF; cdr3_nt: TGTGCCAGCAGCTCTTCGGGGGGGCATGAGCAGTTCTTC
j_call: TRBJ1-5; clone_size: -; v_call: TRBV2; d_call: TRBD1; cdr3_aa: CASSDGEWDRGNQPQHF; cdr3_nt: TGTGCCAGCAGTGACGGGGAGTGGGACAGGGGCAATCAGCCCCAGCATTTT
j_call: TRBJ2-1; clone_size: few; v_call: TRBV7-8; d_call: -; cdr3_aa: CASSLIVYNEQFF; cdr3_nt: TGTGCCAGCAGCTTAATAGTTTACAATGAGCAGTTCTTC
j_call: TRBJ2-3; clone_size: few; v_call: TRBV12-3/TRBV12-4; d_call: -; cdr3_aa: CASSLGGIFRDTQYF; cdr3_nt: TGTGCCAGCAGTTTAGGGGGGATATTCAGAGATACGCAGTATTTT
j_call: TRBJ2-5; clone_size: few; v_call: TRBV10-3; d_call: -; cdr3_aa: CAISAGTPGQETQYF; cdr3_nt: TGTGCCATCAGCGCCGGGACCCCTGGTCAAGAGACCCAGTACTTC
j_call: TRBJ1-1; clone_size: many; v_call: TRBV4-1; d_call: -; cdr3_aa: CASSQALLLGNTEAFF; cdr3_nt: TGCGCCAGCAGCCAAGCGTTACTCCTCGGGAACACTGAAGCTTTCTTT
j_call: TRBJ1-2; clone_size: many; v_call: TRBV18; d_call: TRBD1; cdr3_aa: CASSPDRGGYGYTF; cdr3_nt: TGTGCCAGCTCACCGGACAGGGGCGGCTATGGCTACACCTTC
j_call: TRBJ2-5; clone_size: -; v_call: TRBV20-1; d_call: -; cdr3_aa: CSARGTQYQETQYF; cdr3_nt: TGCAGTGCTAGAGGGACCCAGTACCAAGAGACCCAGTACTTC
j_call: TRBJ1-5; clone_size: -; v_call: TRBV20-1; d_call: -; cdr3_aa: CSVRGLGNQPQHF; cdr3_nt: TGCAGTGTAAGAGGGCTTGGCAATCAGCCCCAGCATTTT
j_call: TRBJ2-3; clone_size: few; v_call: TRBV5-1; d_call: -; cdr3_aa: CASSFEGPSTDTQYF; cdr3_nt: TGCGCCAGCAGCTTCGAGGGGCCCTCCACAGATACGCAGTATTTT
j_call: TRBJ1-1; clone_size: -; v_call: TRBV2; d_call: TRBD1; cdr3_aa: CASSGQGVGTEAFF; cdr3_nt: TGTGCCAGCAGCGGACAGGGGGTGGGCACTGAAGCTTTCTTT
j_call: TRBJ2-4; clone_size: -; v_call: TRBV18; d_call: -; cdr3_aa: CASSPPGERAKNIQYF; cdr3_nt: TGTGCCAGCTCACCACCAGGGGAGAGAGCCAAAAACATTCAGTACTTC